A selection of T cell receptor beta chains follows, all from one sample in a study of T cell clonotyping in hematopoietic cell transplantation. Clones were sequenced by immunoSEQ multiplex PCR, and TCRdb holds only the in-frame ones, with some missing. This repertoire shows tens of thousands of clones, less than 96% found once; its top ten account for roughly 1.5%. The sequences come from peripheral blood mononuclear cells, collected before stem cell transplant. These receptors were taken from a woman aged 50 to 65 with acute myeloid leukemia. Some clones in this sample may be carry-over from other donors' samples. CDR3s include the opening cysteine and the closing phenylalanine or tryptophan. Fields, in order: clone size, V gene, CDR3 protein. Rows may omit the clone size; those that give it use once, few, many or a size class.

>.|TRBV6-5
CASSYDRGGYNEQFF
>once|TRBV29-1
CSATPGTGNAYEQYF
>.|TRBV19
CASSLPSGNDEKLFF
>.|TRBV4-2
CASSQVRGNTGELFF
>.|TRBV2
CASSVSGGNQPQHF
>.|TRBV11-3
CASSLGPPLDRDKQHF
>.|TRBV18
CASSPSGGTGVRGYTF
>.|TRBV30
CAWNAGDGRNQPQHF
>.|TRBV19
CASKGLRGSPETDTQYF
>.|TRBV27
CASSSLGTGVEKLFF
>.|TRBV7-8
CASSLDRDLYEQYF
>.|TRBV15
CATSREGGYPYEQYF
>once|TRBV5-1
CASSPGEGAYEQYF
>.|TRBV10-3
CAISRQVRTGNTEAFF